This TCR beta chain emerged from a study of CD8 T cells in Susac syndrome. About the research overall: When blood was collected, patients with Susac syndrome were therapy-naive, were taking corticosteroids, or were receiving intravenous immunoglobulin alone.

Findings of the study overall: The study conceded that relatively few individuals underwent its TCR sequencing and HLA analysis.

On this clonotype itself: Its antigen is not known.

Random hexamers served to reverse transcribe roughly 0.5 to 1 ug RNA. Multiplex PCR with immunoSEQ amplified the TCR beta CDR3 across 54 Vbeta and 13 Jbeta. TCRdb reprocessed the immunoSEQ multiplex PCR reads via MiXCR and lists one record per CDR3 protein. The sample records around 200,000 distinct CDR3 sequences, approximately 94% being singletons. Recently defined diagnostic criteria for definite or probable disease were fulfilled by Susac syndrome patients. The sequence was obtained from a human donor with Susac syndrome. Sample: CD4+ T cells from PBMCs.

The CDR3 DNA reads TGTGCCAGCAGCTCCGCAGTCTTCACAGCAGATACGCAGTATTTT. As protein: CASSSAVFTADTQYF. The chain recombines TRBV5-4 with TRBJ2-3; no definite D call. With 3 bases removed from V and 4 bases from J, the gap between germline ends came to 15 bases. The CDR3 has 15 amino acids. CDR1 and CDR2 from the germline V gene are SGHNT and YYREEE (reference sequence).